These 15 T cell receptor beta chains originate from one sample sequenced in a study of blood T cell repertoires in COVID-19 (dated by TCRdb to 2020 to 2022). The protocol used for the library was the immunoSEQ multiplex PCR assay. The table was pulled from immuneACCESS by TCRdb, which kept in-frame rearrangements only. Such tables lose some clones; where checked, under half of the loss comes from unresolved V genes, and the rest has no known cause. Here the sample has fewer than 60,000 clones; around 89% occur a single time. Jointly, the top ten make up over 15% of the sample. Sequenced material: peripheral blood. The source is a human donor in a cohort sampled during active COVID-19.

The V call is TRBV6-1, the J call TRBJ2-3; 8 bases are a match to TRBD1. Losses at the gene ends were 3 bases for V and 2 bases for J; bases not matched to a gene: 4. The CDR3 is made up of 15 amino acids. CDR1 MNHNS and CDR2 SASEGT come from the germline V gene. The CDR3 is CASSDRQGFTDTQYF. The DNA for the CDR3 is TGTGCCAGCAGTGATCGACAGGGGTTCACAGATACGCAGTATTTT.

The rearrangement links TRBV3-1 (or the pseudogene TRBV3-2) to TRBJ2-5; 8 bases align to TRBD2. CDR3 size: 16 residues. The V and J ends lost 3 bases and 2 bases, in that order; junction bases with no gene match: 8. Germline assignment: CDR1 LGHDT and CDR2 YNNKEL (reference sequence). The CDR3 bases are TGTGCCAGCAGCCAGGAGCGGGGGTCCCTTCAAGAGACCCAGTACTTC. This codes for CASSQERGSLQETQYF.

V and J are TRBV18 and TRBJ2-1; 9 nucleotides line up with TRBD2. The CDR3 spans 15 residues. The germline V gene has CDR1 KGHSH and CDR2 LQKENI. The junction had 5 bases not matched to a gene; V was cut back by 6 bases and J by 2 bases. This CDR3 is CASSLLAGPYNEQFF. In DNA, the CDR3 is TGTGCCAGCTCCCTCCTAGCGGGGCCCTACAATGAGCAGTTCTTC.

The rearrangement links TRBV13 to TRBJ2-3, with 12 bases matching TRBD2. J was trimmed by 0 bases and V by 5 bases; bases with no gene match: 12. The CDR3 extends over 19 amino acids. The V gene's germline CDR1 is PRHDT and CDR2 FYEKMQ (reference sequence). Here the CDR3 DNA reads TGTGCCAGCAGCGCCCCTGGACTAGCGGGGTCCTTTAGCACAGATACGCAGTATTTT. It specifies CASSAPGLAGSFSTDTQYF.

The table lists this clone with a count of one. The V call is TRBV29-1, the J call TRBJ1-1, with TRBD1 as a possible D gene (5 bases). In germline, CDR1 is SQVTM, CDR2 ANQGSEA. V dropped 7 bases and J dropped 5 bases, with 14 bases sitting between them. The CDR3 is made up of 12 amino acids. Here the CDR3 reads CSADPGGTEAFF. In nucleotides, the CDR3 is TGCAGCGCCGATCCCGGGGGGACTGAAGCTTTCTTT.

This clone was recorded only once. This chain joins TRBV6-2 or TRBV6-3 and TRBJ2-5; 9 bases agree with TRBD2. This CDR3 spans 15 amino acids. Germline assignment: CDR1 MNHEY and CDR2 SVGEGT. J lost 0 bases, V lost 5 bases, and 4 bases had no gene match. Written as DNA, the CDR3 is TGTGCCAGCAGTGGGAGCGGGGGGTACCAAGAGACCCAGTACTTC. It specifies CASSGSGGYQETQYF.

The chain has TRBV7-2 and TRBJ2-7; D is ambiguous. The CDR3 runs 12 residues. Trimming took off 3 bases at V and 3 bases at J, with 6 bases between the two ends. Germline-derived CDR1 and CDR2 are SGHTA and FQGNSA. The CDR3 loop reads CASSLNGYEQYF. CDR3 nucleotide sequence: TGTGCCAGCAGCTTGAACGGCTACGAGCAGTACTTC.

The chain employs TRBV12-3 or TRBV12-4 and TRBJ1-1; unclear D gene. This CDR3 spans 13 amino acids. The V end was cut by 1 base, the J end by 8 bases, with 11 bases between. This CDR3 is CASSLEVDFEAFF. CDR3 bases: TGTGCCAGCAGTTTAGAGGTGGACTTCGAAGCTTTCTTT.

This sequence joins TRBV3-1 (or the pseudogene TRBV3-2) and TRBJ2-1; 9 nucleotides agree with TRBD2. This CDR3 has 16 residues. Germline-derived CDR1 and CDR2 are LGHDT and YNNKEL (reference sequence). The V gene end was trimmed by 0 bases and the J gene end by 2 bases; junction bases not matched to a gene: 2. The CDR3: CASSQDSGGAYNEQFF. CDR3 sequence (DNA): TGTGCCAGCAGCCAAGATAGCGGGGGAGCCTACAATGAGCAGTTCTTC.

The CDR3 protein is CASIQSGAANTGELFF. The DNA of the CDR3 is TGTGCCAGCATCCAAAGCGGGGCCGCGAACACCGGGGAGCTGTTTTTT. The rearrangement links TRBV11-2 to TRBJ2-2; the match to TRBD2 covers 7 bases. The CDR3 loop spans 16 amino acids. V lost 7 bases to trimming and J lost 0 bases; unmatched junction nucleotides: 8. Germline values: CDR1 SGHAT, CDR2 FQNNGV.

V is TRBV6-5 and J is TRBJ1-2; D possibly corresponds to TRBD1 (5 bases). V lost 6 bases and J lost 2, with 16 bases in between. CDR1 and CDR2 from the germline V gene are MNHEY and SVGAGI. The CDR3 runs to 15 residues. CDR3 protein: CASSRGGNYNYGYTF. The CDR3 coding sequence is TGTGCCAGCAGCCGGGGGGGAAATTACAACTATGGCTACACCTTC.

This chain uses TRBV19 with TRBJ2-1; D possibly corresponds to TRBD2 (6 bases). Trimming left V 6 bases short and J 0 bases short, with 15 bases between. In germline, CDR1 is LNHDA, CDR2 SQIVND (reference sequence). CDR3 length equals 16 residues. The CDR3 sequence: CASRGWREISYNEQFF. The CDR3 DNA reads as TGTGCCAGTAGGGGCTGGAGGGAGATCTCCTACAATGAGCAGTTCTTC.

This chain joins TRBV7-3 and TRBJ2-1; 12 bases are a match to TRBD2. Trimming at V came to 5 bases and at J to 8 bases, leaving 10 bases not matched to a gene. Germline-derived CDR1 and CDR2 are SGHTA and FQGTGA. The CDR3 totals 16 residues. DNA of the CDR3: TGTGCCAGCAGCCGCGACTGGACTAGCGGGGCACATGAGCAGTTCTTC. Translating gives CASSRDWTSGAHEQFF.

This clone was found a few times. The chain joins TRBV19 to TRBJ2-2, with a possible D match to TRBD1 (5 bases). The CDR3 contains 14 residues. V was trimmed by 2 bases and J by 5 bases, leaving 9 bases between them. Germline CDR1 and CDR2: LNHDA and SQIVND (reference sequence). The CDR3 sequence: CASSIPGKTGELFF. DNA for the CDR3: TGTGCCAGTAGTATACCAGGGAAAACCGGGGAGCTGTTTTTT. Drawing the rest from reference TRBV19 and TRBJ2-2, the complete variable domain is DGGITQSPKYLFRKEGQNVTLSCEQNLNHDAMYWYRQDPGQGLRLIYYSQIVNDFQKGDIAEGYSVSREKKESFPLTVTSAQKNPTAFYLCASSIPGKTGELFFGEGSRLTVL.

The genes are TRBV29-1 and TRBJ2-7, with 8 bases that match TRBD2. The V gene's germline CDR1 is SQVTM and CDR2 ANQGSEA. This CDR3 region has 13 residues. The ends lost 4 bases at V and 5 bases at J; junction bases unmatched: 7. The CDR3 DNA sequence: TGCAGCGTTGTTCGGGGGGGCGGGGACGAGCAGTACTTC. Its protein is CSVVRGGGDEQYF.